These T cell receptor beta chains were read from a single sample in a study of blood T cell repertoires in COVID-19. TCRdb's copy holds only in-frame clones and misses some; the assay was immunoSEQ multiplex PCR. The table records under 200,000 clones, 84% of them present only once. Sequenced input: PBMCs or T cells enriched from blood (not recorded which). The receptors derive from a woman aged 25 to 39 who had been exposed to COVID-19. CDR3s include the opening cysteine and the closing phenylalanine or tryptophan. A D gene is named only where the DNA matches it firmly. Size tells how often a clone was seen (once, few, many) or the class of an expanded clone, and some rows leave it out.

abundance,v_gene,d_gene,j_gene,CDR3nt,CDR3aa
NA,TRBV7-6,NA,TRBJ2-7,TGTGCCAGCAGCTTAGTCTCGGCAGACTTGGGCTACGAGCAGTACTTC,CASSLVSADLGYEQYF
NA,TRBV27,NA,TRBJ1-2,TGTGCCAGCAGTCCACAGGGTTACGCTAACTATGGCTACACCTTC,CASSPQGYANYGYTF
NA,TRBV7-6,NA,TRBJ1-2,TGTGCCAGCAGCTTAGATTCTCTCCCTAACTATGGCTACACCTTC,CASSLDSLPNYGYTF
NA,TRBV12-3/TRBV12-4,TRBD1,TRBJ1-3,TGTGCCAGCAGTCTCGGGACAGGGATATATTTT,CASSLGTGIYF
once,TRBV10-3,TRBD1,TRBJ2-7,TGTGCCATCGGACCGGGACAGGGGCCCTACGAGCAGTACTTC,CAIGPGQGPYEQYF
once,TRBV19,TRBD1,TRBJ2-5,TGTGCCAGTAGTACCCCGGGGACAGACCAAGAGACCCAGTACTTC,CASSTPGTDQETQYF
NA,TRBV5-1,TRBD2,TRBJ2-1,TGCGCCAGCAGCGGTACTAGCGACAATGAGCAGTTCTTC,CASSGTSDNEQFF
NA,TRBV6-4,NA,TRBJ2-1,TGTGCCAGCAGTGACAGAGTAGCGGAATACAATGAGCAGTTCTTC,CASSDRVAEYNEQFF
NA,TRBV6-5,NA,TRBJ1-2,TGTGCCAGCAGTTACAGCCGGACAGATCGTTTTTATGGCTACACCTTC,CASSYSRTDRFYGYTF
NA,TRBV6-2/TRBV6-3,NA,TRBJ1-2,TGTGCCAGCAGCATAACTCCGGACACGGCTTACTATGGCTACACCTTC,CASSITPDTAYYGYTF
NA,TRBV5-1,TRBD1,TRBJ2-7,TGCGCCAGCACGGACAGGGGGCGCCCCAGCGAGCAGTACTTC,CASTDRGRPSEQYF
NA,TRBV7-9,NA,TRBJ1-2,TGTGCCAGCAGCCCCACGGGAGGATATGGCTACACCTTC,CASSPTGGYGYTF
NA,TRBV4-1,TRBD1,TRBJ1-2,TGCGCCAGCAGCCAAGAACCCCGGACAGGGCACTATGGCTACACCTTC,CASSQEPRTGHYGYTF
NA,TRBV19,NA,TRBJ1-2,TGTGCCAGTAGGCGGAGGGGTTCCTTATGGGGCTACACCTTC,CASRRRGSLWGYTF
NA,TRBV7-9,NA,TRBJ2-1,TGTGCCAGCAGCTTAGCAGGGGAAAATGAGCAGTTCTTC,CASSLAGENEQFF
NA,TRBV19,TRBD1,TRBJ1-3,TGTGCCAGTAGTGGGACAGGGGGGGCTGGAAACACCATATATTTT,CASSGTGGAGNTIYF
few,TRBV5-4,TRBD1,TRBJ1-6,TGTGCCAGCAGAACCGGGACAGGGCATAATTCACCCCTCCACTTT,CASRTGTGHNSPLHF
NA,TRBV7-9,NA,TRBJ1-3,TGTGCCAGCAGCCCCTCCATGGGGCCGGCTGGAAACACCATATATTTT,CASSPSMGPAGNTIYF
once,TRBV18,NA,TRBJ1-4,TGTGCCAGCTCACCCGCCTCGGATGAAAAACTGTTTTTT,CASSPASDEKLFF
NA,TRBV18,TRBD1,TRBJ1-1,TGTGCCAGCTCACCAAGGACAGGGGAGAACACTGAAGCTTTCTTT,CASSPRTGENTEAFF
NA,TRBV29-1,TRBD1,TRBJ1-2,TGCAGCGTTGGCGACAGGGGGTTTGGCTACACCTTC,CSVGDRGFGYTF
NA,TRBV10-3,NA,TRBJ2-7,TGTGCCATCAGTGTCACATCCACCTACGAGCAGTACTTC,CAISVTSTYEQYF
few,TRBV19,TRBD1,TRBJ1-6,TGTGCCAGTAGCCTGGGGACAGGGGGATCACCCCTCCACTTT,CASSLGTGGSPLHF
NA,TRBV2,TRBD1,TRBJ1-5,TGTGCCAGCAGGGAAAAGACAGGGGCTAATCAGCCCCAGCATTTT,CASREKTGANQPQHF
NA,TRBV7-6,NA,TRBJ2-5,TGTGCCAGCAGCTTATTGTCGTGGGGCCGAGAAGAGACCCAGTACTTC,CASSLLSWGREETQYF
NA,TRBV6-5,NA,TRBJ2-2,TGTGCCACAACAGAGACAGGAACAACCGGGGAGCTGTTTTTT,CATTETGTTGELFF